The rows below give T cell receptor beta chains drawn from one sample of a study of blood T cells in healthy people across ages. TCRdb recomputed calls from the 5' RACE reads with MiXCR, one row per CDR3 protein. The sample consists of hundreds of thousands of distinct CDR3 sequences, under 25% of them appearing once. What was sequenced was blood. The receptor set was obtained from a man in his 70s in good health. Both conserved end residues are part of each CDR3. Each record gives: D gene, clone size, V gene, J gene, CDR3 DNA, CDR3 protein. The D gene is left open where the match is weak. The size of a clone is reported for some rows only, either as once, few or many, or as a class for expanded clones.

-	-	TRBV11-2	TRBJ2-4	TGTGCCAGCAGCCCCCCCGGGATGCAGGGGCTACCCAAAAACATTCAGTACTTC	CASSPPGMQGLPKNIQYF
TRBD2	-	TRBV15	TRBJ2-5	TGTGCCACCAGGGGACTAGCGGGAGAGGAGACCCAGTACTTC	CATRGLAGEETQYF
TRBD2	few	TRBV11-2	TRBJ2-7	TGTGCCAGCAGCCCCGGGACTAGCAGGCCCTACGAGCAGTACTTC	CASSPGTSRPYEQYF
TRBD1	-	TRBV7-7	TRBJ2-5	TGTGCTAGCAGCTTATCCGGGACAGCGGAGACCCAGTACTTC	CASSLSGTAETQYF
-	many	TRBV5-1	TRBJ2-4	TGCGCCAGCAGCGGCGGACAAACCCTAGCCAAAAACATTCAGTACTTC	CASSGGQTLAKNIQYF
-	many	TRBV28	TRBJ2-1	TGTGCCAGCACCATTACTAACCCAGTAATCAATGAGCAGTTCTTC	CASTITNPVINEQFF
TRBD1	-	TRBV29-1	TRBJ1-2	TGCAGCGCGTCCCGGACAGGGGAGCATGGCTACACCTTC	CSASRTGEHGYTF
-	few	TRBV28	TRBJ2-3	TGTGCCAGCAGTGGAGGGGGCCTCACAGATACGCAGTATTTT	CASSGGGLTDTQYF
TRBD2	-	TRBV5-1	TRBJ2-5	TGCGCCAGCAGCTGGACTAGCGGGTACCAAGAGACCCAGTACTTC	CASSWTSGYQETQYF
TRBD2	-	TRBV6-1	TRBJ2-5	TGTGCCAGCAGTTTAGCGGGAGCGGGGCAAGAGACCCAGTACTTC	CASSLAGAGQETQYF
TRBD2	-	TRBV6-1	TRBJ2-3	TGTGCCAGCAGCGATGCGGGAGGGCAATACACAGATACGCAGTATTTT	CASSDAGGQYTDTQYF
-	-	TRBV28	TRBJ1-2	TGTGCCAGCACCCGGGACACCACCTCCTATGGCTACACCTTC	CASTRDTTSYGYTF
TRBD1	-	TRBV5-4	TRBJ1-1	TGTGCCAGCAGCCCAAGGACAGGGGCGGGGAACACTGAAGCTTTCTTT	CASSPRTGAGNTEAFF
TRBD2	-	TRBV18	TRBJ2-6	TGTGCCAGCTCACGACAAGGACTAGCGGGAGTTGGGGCCAACGTCCTGACTTTC	CASSRQGLAGVGANVLTF
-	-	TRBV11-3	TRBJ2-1	TGTGCCAGCAGCTTAGATCACAGCGCCCCACGGACCTACAATGAGCAGTTCTTC	CASSLDHSAPRTYNEQFF
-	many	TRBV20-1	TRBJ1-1	TGCAGTGCTACCGGGACCGCGAACACTGAAGCTTTCTTT	CSATGTANTEAFF
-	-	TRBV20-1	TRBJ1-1	TGCAGTGCTATTGGACAGATGAACACTGAAGCTTTCTTT	CSAIGQMNTEAFF
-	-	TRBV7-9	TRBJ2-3	TGTGCCGTCAGTGAGGCCGGGCAGAACACAGATACGCAGTATTTT	CAVSEAGQNTDTQYF
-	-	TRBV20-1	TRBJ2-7	TGCAGTGCTAATCGCGGGACCTCCTACGAGCAGTACTTC	CSANRGTSYEQYF
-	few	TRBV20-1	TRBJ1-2	TGCAGTGCTGGGGCATCCTATGGCTACACCTTC	CSAGASYGYTF
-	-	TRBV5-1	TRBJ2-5	TGCGCCAGCACCCCTGGGTACCAAGAGACCCAGTACTTC	CASTPGYQETQYF
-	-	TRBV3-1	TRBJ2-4	TGTGCCAGCAGCCAGAGAAGCATTCGGTACTTC	CASSQRSIRYF
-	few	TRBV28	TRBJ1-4	TGTGCCAGCAGTGGGGACGGAACCAGGGAAAAACTGTTTTTT	CASSGDGTREKLFF
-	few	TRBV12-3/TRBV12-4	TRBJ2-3	TGTGCCAGCAGCCCCACCTCTATAGCGCCAGATACGCAGTATTTT	CASSPTSIAPDTQYF
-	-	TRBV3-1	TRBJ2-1	TGTGCCAGCAGCCAGAAGGGACTCCACTACAATGAGCAGTTCTTC	CASSQKGLHYNEQFF
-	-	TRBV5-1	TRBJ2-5	TGCGCCAGCAGCCAAGGGAGTTCAGGCCAAGAGACCCAGTACTTC	CASSQGSSGQETQYF
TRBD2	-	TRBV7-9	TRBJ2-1	TGTGCCAGCAGCCCTCGGCCTGCTAGCGGGAGTTACAATGAGCAGTTCTTC	CASSPRPASGSYNEQFF
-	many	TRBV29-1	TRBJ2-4	TGCAGCGTCGCACTTGACAACAGGGAAAGCATTCAGTACTTC	CSVALDNRESIQYF
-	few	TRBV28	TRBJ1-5	TGTGCCAGCACCGCCGGGGGGGCTGGCAATCAGCCCCAGCATTTT	CASTAGGAGNQPQHF
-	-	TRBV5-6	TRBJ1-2	TGTGCCAGCAGCGAGGTACGGGGGAACTATGGCTACACCTTC	CASSEVRGNYGYTF
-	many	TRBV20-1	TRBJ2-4	TGCAGTGTTTCAGAGACAAACATTCAGTACTTC	CSVSETNIQYF
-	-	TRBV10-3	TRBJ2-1	TGTGCCATCACAGTCCAACACTCCTACAATGAGCAGTTCTTC	CAITVQHSYNEQFF
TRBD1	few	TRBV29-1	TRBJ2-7	TGCAGCGTTGCAGGGGGCAACGAGCAGTACTTC	CSVAGGNEQYF
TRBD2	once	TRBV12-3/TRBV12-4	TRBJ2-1	TGTGCCAGCAGTTTGGTATCGGGAGGGCCTAGTGAGCAGTTCTTC	CASSLVSGGPSEQFF
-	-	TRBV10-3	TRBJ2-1	TGTGCCATCAGTGAGTCGTCCCGGGAGCAGTTCTTC	CAISESSREQFF
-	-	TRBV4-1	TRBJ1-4	TGCGCCAGCAGCCAAGAGCCTGACGGATTTTGGGAAAAACTGTTTTTT	CASSQEPDGFWEKLFF
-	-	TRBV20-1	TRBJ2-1	TGCAGTGCTAGGGTGGACTCCATCGGGAATGAGCAGTTCTTC	CSARVDSIGNEQFF
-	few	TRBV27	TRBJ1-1	TGTGCCAGCAGTCCCCCCGGGACACTCCTCTACACTGAAGCTTTCTTT	CASSPPGTLLYTEAFF
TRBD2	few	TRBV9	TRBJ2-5	TGTGCCAGCAGCGTAGACCCTAGCGGGAGAACAGAGACCCAGTACTTC	CASSVDPSGRTETQYF
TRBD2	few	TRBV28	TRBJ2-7	TGTGCCAGCAGCGGACTAGCGGGAACCTACGAGCAGTACTTC	CASSGLAGTYEQYF
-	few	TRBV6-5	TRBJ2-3	TGTGCCAGCAGTTCGGCCAGACGGCTTACTGCTAGCACAGATACGCAGTATTTT	CASSSARRLTASTDTQYF
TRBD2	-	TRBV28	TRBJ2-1	TGTGCCAGCAGTTTGACCCTAGACGGGGGGAGGGGGCAGTTCTTC	CASSLTLDGGRGQFF
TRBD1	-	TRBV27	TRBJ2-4	TGTGCCAGCAGTTCCGGACAGGGTATTAACATTCAGTACTTC	CASSSGQGINIQYF
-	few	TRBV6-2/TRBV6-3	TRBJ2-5	TGTGCCAGCAGTTACTTCCGACAGGAGTACCAAGAGACCCAGTACTTC	CASSYFRQEYQETQYF
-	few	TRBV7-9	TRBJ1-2	TGTGCCAGCAGCTTAACAAACTATGGCTACACCTTC	CASSLTNYGYTF
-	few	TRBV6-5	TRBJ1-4	TGTGCCAGCAGTTACTCGATGCCGTCAACTAATGAAAAACTGTTTTTT	CASSYSMPSTNEKLFF
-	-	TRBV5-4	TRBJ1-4	TGTGCCAGCGCGAGGGCAACTAATGAAAAACTGGTTTTT	CASARATNEKLVF
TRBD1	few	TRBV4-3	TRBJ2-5	TGCGCCAGCAGCCAAGGAGGGACAGGCATAGAGACCCAGTACTTC	CASSQGGTGIETQYF
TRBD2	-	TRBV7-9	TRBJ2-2	TGTGCCAGCAGCTCAGGCAGCGGGATGAACACCGGGGAGCTGTTTTTT	CASSSGSGMNTGELFF
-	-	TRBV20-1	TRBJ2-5	TGCAGTGCTCGGAAGCCAGGACTACAAGAGACCCAGTACTTC	CSARKPGLQETQYF
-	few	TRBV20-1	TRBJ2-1	TGCAGTGCTAGTCCTAGCGAGAGCTCCTACAATGAGCAGTTCTTC	CSASPSESSYNEQFF
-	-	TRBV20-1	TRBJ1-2	TGCAGTGCTCCGCCAGGGGCGTATGGCTACACCTTC	CSAPPGAYGYTF
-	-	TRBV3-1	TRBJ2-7	TGTGCCAGCAGCCAAGACGGGGTCAGCTCCTACGAGCAGTACTTC	CASSQDGVSSYEQYF
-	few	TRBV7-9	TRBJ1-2	TGTGCCGGCAGCTTAGAGGGGCGGAACTATGGCTACACCTTC	CAGSLEGRNYGYTF
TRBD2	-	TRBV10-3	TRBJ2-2	TGTGCCATCACGGGGGGTGCCACCGGGGAGCTGTTTTTT	CAITGGATGELFF
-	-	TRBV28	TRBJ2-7	TGTGCCAGCAGTTTAGGGGGGTTGAGGGCATCCTACGAGCAGTACTTC	CASSLGGLRASYEQYF
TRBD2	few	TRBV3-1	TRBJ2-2	TGTGCCAGCAGCCAATTCGGACTAGCGGGAGGAAACGGGGAGCTGTTTTTT	CASSQFGLAGGNGELFF
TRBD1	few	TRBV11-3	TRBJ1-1	TGTGCCAGCAGCTCGAGACAGGGAACTGAAGCTTTCTTT	CASSSRQGTEAFF
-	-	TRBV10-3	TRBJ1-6	TGTGCCATCAGTGAAGGAAGCTCCTATAATTCACCCCTCCACTTT	CAISEGSSYNSPLHF